Listed below are T cell receptor beta chains from one sample, sequenced in a study of response to subunit inactivated influenza vaccine. MiXCR was run by TCRdb on the RT-PCR reads, yielding one entry per CDR3 protein. This table has about 180,000 distinct CDR3 sequences, around 9% appearing once. The input for sequencing was non-naive T cells sorted from PBMCs, taken on the day of vaccination. The receptors derive from a man aged 45-65 years who received an inactivated influenza vaccine. The CDR3 runs from the conserved cysteine through the conserved F or W. The order of the fields is D gene, J gene, clone size, V gene, CDR3 protein, CDR3 DNA. The D gene is left open where the match is weak. The size entry is marked missing in some rows and otherwise reads once, few, many or a size class.

D gene: TRBD1; J gene: TRBJ1-2; clone size: many; V gene: TRBV12-3/TRBV12-4; CDR3 protein: CASSRSQGADGYTF; CDR3 DNA: TGTGCCAGCAGCCGATCACAGGGGGCGGATGGCTACACCTTC
D gene: TRBD1; J gene: TRBJ1-4; clone size: -; V gene: TRBV5-4; CDR3 protein: CASSTSTGGNEKLFF; CDR3 DNA: TGTGCCAGCAGCACCTCGACAGGGGGTAATGAAAAACTGTTTTTT
D gene: -; J gene: TRBJ2-1; clone size: -; V gene: TRBV5-6; CDR3 protein: CASSETWRDASYNEQFF; CDR3 DNA: TGTGCCAGCAGCGAGACGTGGCGGGACGCCTCCTACAATGAGCAGTTCTTC
D gene: TRBD2; J gene: TRBJ2-1; clone size: -; V gene: TRBV2; CDR3 protein: CASGRLASYNEQFF; CDR3 DNA: TGTGCCAGCGGAAGACTAGCATCCTACAATGAGCAGTTCTTC
D gene: -; J gene: TRBJ1-1; clone size: -; V gene: TRBV20-1; CDR3 protein: CSARDLKNTEAFF; CDR3 DNA: TGCAGTGCTAGAGATCTGAAAAACACTGAAGCTTTCTTT
D gene: TRBD1; J gene: TRBJ2-5; clone size: -; V gene: TRBV6-1; CDR3 protein: CASSKAFGTVLQETQYF; CDR3 DNA: TGTGCCAGCAGTAAAGCCTTCGGGACAGTCCTCCAAGAGACCCAGTACTTC
D gene: -; J gene: TRBJ2-1; clone size: -; V gene: TRBV2; CDR3 protein: CASMRSGLGNEQFF; CDR3 DNA: TGTGCCAGCATGCGAAGCGGCCTGGGGAATGAGCAGTTCTTC
D gene: -; J gene: TRBJ2-5; clone size: -; V gene: TRBV28; CDR3 protein: CASSTSGQGETQYF; CDR3 DNA: -
D gene: -; J gene: TRBJ1-1; clone size: -; V gene: TRBV20-1; CDR3 protein: CSMTENTEAFF; CDR3 DNA: TGCAGTATGACAGAGAACACTGAAGCTTTCTTT
D gene: -; J gene: TRBJ2-5; clone size: few; V gene: TRBV7-2; CDR3 protein: CASSLALRGTRYQETQYF; CDR3 DNA: TGTGCCAGCAGCTTAGCGCTAAGAGGGACCAGGTACCAAGAGACCCAGTACTTC
D gene: -; J gene: TRBJ2-3; clone size: once; V gene: TRBV6-4; CDR3 protein: CASRRRGISTDTQYF; CDR3 DNA: TGTGCCAGCAGGAGGAGGGGGATCAGCACAGATACGCAGTATTTT
D gene: TRBD1; J gene: TRBJ2-7; clone size: few; V gene: TRBV2; CDR3 protein: CASSTGTGIYEQYF; CDR3 DNA: TGTGCCAGCAGCACCGGGACAGGAATTTACGAGCAGTACTTC
D gene: -; J gene: TRBJ2-5; clone size: -; V gene: TRBV6-1; CDR3 protein: CASRADPTEETQYF; CDR3 DNA: TGTGCCAGCAGAGCGGACCCGACGGAGGAGACCCAGTACTTC
D gene: TRBD1; J gene: TRBJ2-2; clone size: many; V gene: TRBV2; CDR3 protein: CASGTGQGYTGELFF; CDR3 DNA: TGTGCCAGCGGGACGGGACAGGGGTACACCGGGGAGCTGTTTTTT
D gene: -; J gene: TRBJ2-6; clone size: few; V gene: TRBV19; CDR3 protein: CASSLQHSGANVLTF; CDR3 DNA: TGTGCCAGTAGTTTACAACATTCTGGGGCCAACGTCCTGACTTTC
D gene: -; J gene: TRBJ1-5; clone size: few; V gene: TRBV24-1; CDR3 protein: CATSDKGSHGYQPQHF; CDR3 DNA: TGTGCCACCAGTGATAAGGGGTCCCACGGATATCAGCCCCAGCATTTT
D gene: -; J gene: TRBJ2-5; clone size: few; V gene: TRBV20-1; CDR3 protein: CSASLREISRETQYF; CDR3 DNA: TGCAGTGCTAGTTTGCGGGAAATCTCTCGAGAGACCCAGTACTTC
D gene: TRBD1; J gene: TRBJ1-1; clone size: -; V gene: TRBV6-1; CDR3 protein: CASEGTGGKDTEAFF; CDR3 DNA: TGTGCCAGCGAAGGGACAGGGGGTAAGGACACTGAAGCTTTCTTT
D gene: -; J gene: TRBJ2-2; clone size: many; V gene: TRBV12-3/TRBV12-4; CDR3 protein: CASSSNRGELFF; CDR3 DNA: TGTGCCAGCAGTTCAAACAGGGGGGAGCTGTTTTTT
D gene: -; J gene: TRBJ2-7; clone size: many; V gene: TRBV18; CDR3 protein: CASSPRLENEQYF; CDR3 DNA: TGTGCCAGCTCACCCCGACTGGAGAACGAGCAGTACTTC
D gene: -; J gene: TRBJ2-3; clone size: -; V gene: TRBV10-3; CDR3 protein: CAISESPTDTQYF; CDR3 DNA: TGTGCCATCAGTGAGTCCCCCACAGATACGCAGTATTTT
D gene: -; J gene: TRBJ2-1; clone size: -; V gene: TRBV5-1; CDR3 protein: CASGFTGTQQFF; CDR3 DNA: TGCGCCAGCGGCTTCACCGGGACACAGCAGTTCTTC